The clone carrying this T cell receptor (beta chain) appeared many times. Germline V gene lookup returns CDR1 LNHNV and CDR2 YYDKDF (reference sequence). The CDR3 is 12 amino acids. Trimming shortened V by 3 bases and J by 4 bases, and 6 bases separated the two germline ends. This entry comes from a study of regulatory T cells in long-lasting Graves disease. Time point of the sample: newly diagnosed GD, antithyroid drugs for less than 3 months. With RNA extracted from PBMCs as input, the TCR library was made. Graves' disease diagnosis relied on American Thyroid Association guidelines. Construction of the TCR beta libraries employed iRepertoire HTBI primers in conjunction with Arm-PCR of CDR3 regions. MiXCR, applied by TCRdb to the multiplex PCR reads, yields one record per CDR3 protein. The top ten clones hold roughly 23% of a sample with around 230,000 distinct CDR3 sequences, 15% to 20% of them seen once.

The TCR sequence derives from a female donor with Graves disease. This sample comprised peripheral blood mononuclear cells (PBMCs), obtained at new diagnosis, from a patient treated with antithyroid drugs. The chain has TRBV15 and TRBJ2-5; no firm D call. The CDR3 region has the DNA TGTGCCACCAGCAGGGTCCCAGAGACCCAGTACTTC. Translated, it gives CATSRVPETQYF.